What follows are 17 T cell receptor beta chains derived from one specimen sequenced in a study of T-cell memory formation after mild COVID-19. Using its own MiXCR run on the 5' RACE reads, TCRdb lists one record per CDR3 protein. The table includes 50,000 or so distinct CDR3 sequences, 12% detected once. Sequenced: PBMCs or a T cell subset sorted from them (not recorded which). The source of these receptors is a man younger than 30 who had mild COVID-19 (a few samples of this study predate the infection). Cell type and time point are not known.

The chain uses TRBV28 and TRBJ2-1; D is unclear. Germline V lookup: CDR1 MDHEN, CDR2 SYDVKM. The CDR3 runs 15 residues. The germline V and J ends were trimmed by 2 bases and 12 bases, with 20 bases remaining between them. In nucleotides, the CDR3 is TGTGCCAGCAGTTTACCCAGTCGCGCTTCAGGTGCGCAGTTCTTC. Protein sequence: CASSLPSRASGAQFF.

This chain uses TRBV23-1 with TRBJ2-7, with 8 bases that match TRBD1. TRBV23-1 is given ORF status, its function remaining uncertain. The V segment lost 5 bases and the J segment 3 bases; nucleotides outside the gene matches: 6. This CDR3 is built from 14 residues. CDR3 loop: CASSRLGQVYEQYV. Written as DNA, the CDR3 is TGCGCCAGCAGTAGACTGGGACAGGTCTACGAGCAGTACGTC.

This clonotype turned up a few times. This chain joins TRBV20-1 and TRBJ2-3; TRBD2 might be the D (6 bases). Trimming cost V 1 base and J 6 bases, with 11 bases left between them. The length of the CDR3 is 13 residues. The germline gives CDR1 DFQATT, CDR2 SNEGSKA (reference sequence). CDR3 nucleotides: TGCAGTGCTAGAGTCCCCGGAGGGGATACGCAGTATTTT. As protein: CSARVPGGDTQYF.

The V gene is TRBV12-3 or TRBV12-4, the J gene TRBJ1-3, with a possible D match to TRBD1 (5 bases). V lost 6 bases to trimming and J lost 0 bases, with 9 bases between them. The CDR3 consists of 14 residues. The CDR3: CASRPDSSGNTIYF. In DNA, the CDR3 is TGTGCCAGCAGACCCGACAGCTCTGGAAACACCATATATTTT.

This clonotype was recorded many times. This sequence joins TRBV7-9 and TRBJ2-5, with no clear D. The germline gives CDR1 SEHNR, CDR2 FQNEAQ (reference sequence). The CDR3 extends over 13 amino acids. V lost 2 bases and J lost 5, with 9 bases in between. The CDR3 nucleotides read TGTGCCAGCAGCTTAAGGCCCCGGGAGACCCAGTACTTC. Protein: CASSLRPRETQYF.

This clonotype was seen a handful of times. The gene calls are TRBV9 and TRBJ2-5; a possible D gene is TRBD2 (6 bases). With 0 bases removed from V and 5 bases from J, the gap between germline ends came to 11 bases. CDR1 and CDR2 from the germline V gene are SGDLS and YYNGEE. The CDR3 has 14 residues. In DNA, the CDR3 is TGTGCCAGCAGCGTAGAGGTCCGGGGGGAGACCCAGTACTTC. Protein product: CASSVEVRGETQYF.

At least ten counts were recorded for this clonotype. The genes are TRBV7-3 and TRBJ2-2; D perhaps matches TRBD2 (6 bases). The V and J ends lost 5 bases and 2 bases respectively, with 9 bases between them. The CDR3 totals 14 residues. CDR1 and CDR2 from the germline V gene are SGHTA and FQGTGA. CDR3 sequence: CASSPGGNTGELFF. In DNA form, the CDR3 reads TGTGCCAGCAGCCCCGGGGGAAACACCGGGGAGCTGTTTTTT.

This clonotype has ten or more counts. This sequence joins TRBV5-6 and TRBJ2-7; weak D call: TRBD1 (5 bases). CDR1 is SGHDT, CDR2 YYEEEE, per germline. V lost 3 bases and J lost 2, with 6 bases in between. The CDR3 has 12 amino acids. CDR3 sequence reads: CASSSGPYEQYV. Written as DNA, the CDR3 is TGTGCCAGCAGCTCAGGGCCCTACGAGCAGTACGTC.

This clonotype was seen many times. This CDR3 is CASSLGWGQGANEQFF. The CDR3 DNA follows: TGTGCCAGCAGCTTGGGCTGGGGACAGGGGGCCAATGAGCAGTTCTTC. The rearrangement uses TRBV7-3 and TRBJ2-1, with TRBD1 matching over 12 bases. Per germline, CDR1 SGHTA and CDR2 FQGTGA. V was pared by 3 bases and J by 6 bases, with 6 bases of the junction left unmatched. The CDR3 consists of 16 residues.

This chain connects TRBV7-6 to TRBJ1-4; weak D call: TRBD1 (5 bases). Trimming left V 6 bases short and J 0 bases short, with 11 bases between. This CDR3 is 15 amino acids long. CDR1 is SGHVS, CDR2 FNYEAQ, per germline. CDR3 protein: CASRPPGATNEKLFF. The CDR3 DNA reads as TGTGCCAGCAGACCCCCGGGGGCAACTAATGAAAAACTGTTTTTT.

The rearrangement uses TRBV10-3 and TRBJ2-5; possibly TRBD2 for D (6 bases). This CDR3 contains 15 residues. Germline V gene sequence: CDR1 ENHRY, CDR2 SYGVKD. V gave up 3 bases and J gave up 2 bases, with 13 bases separating them. CDR3 DNA: TGTGCCATCAGTGACCCGACTAGGAGTCAAGAGACCCAGTACTTC. Protein product: CAISDPTRSQETQYF.

This clonotype occurred many times. The chain carries TRBV7-9 and TRBJ1-1; D remains ambiguous. The CDR3 sequence is 13 residues long. The V gene lost 3 bases and the J gene lost 3 bases, with 8 bases spanning the gap. Per germline, CDR1 SEHNR and CDR2 FQNEAQ (reference sequence). The chain's CDR3 is CASSFRLYTEAFF. DNA of the CDR3: TGTGCCAGCAGCTTTCGCTTGTACACTGAAGCTTTCTTT.

The V and J genes are TRBV7-9 and TRBJ1-4, with TRBD1 matching 7 bases. The CDR3 is made up of 15 amino acids. CDR1 and CDR2 (germline): SEHNR, FQNEAQ (reference sequence). J gave up 7 bases and V 5 bases, and 10 bases lay outside the gene matches. The CDR3 spells CASSPGGGAREKLFF. CDR3 nucleotides: TGTGCCAGCAGCCCAGGGGGGGGGGCCCGTGAAAAACTGTTTTTT.

This clonotype has ten or more counts. This chain joins TRBV5-1 and TRBJ2-3; 10 bases line up with TRBD2. Germline V CDR1 and CDR2: SGHRS, YFSETQ. V was clipped by 0 bases and J by 4 bases; unmatched bases: 5. The CDR3 has 16 amino acids. DNA of the CDR3: TGCGCCAGCAGCTTGGATAGCGGGGGGAATGCAGATACGCAGTATTTT. Its protein product is CASSLDSGGNADTQYF.

The J gene is TRBJ1-2, the V gene TRBV27; TRBD1 agrees at 9 bases. CDR3 size: 15 residues. V lost 4 bases and J lost 5; bases outside the gene matches: 8. Germline lookup yields CDR1 MNHEY and CDR2 SMNVEV (reference sequence). This CDR3 is CASSWGQGELYGYTF. CDR3 nucleotides: TGTGCCAGCAGTTGGGGACAGGGAGAGTTATATGGCTACACCTTC.

This sequence joins TRBV6-1 and TRBJ1-5; D ambiguous. The V end was cut by 6 bases, the J end by 0 bases, with 9 bases between. The CDR3 loop spans 14 amino acids. Germline values: CDR1 MNHNS, CDR2 SASEGT. CDR3 sequence reads: CASRPEYSNQPQHF. CDR3 DNA: TGTGCCAGCAGGCCGGAGTATAGCAATCAGCCCCAGCATTTT.

V is TRBV5-4 and J is TRBJ2-7, with D perhaps matching TRBD1 (5 bases). Germline CDR1 SGHNT, CDR2 YYREEE (reference sequence). Trimming shortened V by 4 bases and J by 1 base, and 12 bases separated the two germline ends. The CDR3 extends over 14 amino acids. The CDR3 here is CASSKGQTSYEQYF. The DNA for the CDR3 is TGTGCCAGCAGCAAAGGACAAACATCCTACGAGCAGTACTTC.